The 12 T cell receptor beta chains presented below share a single source sample, sequenced in a study of vaccination and CD4 T cells after COVID-19. For these receptors, no antigen is known. Treatment in this sample: approximately nine-day PBMC culture with coronavirus spike peptide pools or control peptides (ViraFEST assay). Sequencing of DNA taken from cultured CD4+ T cells relied on the Oncomine TCR Beta short-read assay. Each CDR3 protein gets one entry after TCRdb re-called the PCR reads with MiXCR. The sample comprises some 10,000 distinct CDR3 sequences, around 55% of which are singletons, and around 16% rests with the top ten. What was sequenced was CD4+ T cells from blood, cultured in vitro. The source is a human donor who had recovered from COVID-19.

Points on this clonotype: Mismatch with germline at one junction end may stem from a read error. The chain couples TRBV11-3 to TRBJ2-7; weak D call: TRBD2 (6 bases). The germline V gene encodes CDR1 SGHNT and CDR2 YENEEA. The CDR3 has 15 residues. CDR3 amino acids: CASSPSDYLSNEQYF. Here the CDR3 DNA reads TGTGCCAGCAGCCCATCGGACTACCTCTCCAACGAGCAGTACTTC.

This clonotype was picked up a small number of times. This rearrangement joins TRBV28 to TRBJ1-2; the D gene is possibly TRBD1 (5 bases). Germline values: CDR1 MDHEN, CDR2 SYDVKM. The CDR3 spans 14 residues. Trimming took off 3 bases at V and 2 bases at J, with 10 bases between the two ends. This CDR3 is CASSFIRQNYGYTF. The CDR3 DNA sequence: TGTGCCAGCAGTTTCATAAGACAGAACTATGGCTACACCTTC.

As concerns this clonotype: It is likely a read error, because the conserved phenylalanine at the end of the CDR3 is missing. V is TRBV6-2 or TRBV6-3 and J is TRBJ2-1; a possible D gene is TRBD2 (7 bases). The CDR3 is 16 amino acids. Germline lookup yields CDR1 MNHEY and CDR2 SVGEGT. V lost 7 bases to trimming and J lost 4 bases, with 20 bases between them. The CDR3, as DNA: TGTGCCAGCACCCAGGGGTCAAGGGGGGGATACAATGAGCAGTTCCTC. It specifies CASTQGSRGGYNEQFL.

In its sample, this clonotype was seen a few times. The rearrangement joins TRBV18 to TRBJ1-4, with unresolved D. CDR3 length: 15 residues. Trimming left V 5 bases short and J 1 base short, with 11 bases between. Germline CDR1 reads KGHSH; CDR2 reads LQKENI. CDR3 amino acids: CASSDTDLTNEKLFF. The CDR3 nucleotides are TGTGCCAGCTCAGATACGGACCTAACTAATGAAAAACTGTTTTTT.

The V gene is TRBV28, the J gene TRBJ2-3; 12 bases map to TRBD2. Germline lookup yields CDR1 MDHEN and CDR2 SYDVKM. V shed 7 bases and J 3 bases; nucleotides not matched to a gene: 8. The CDR3 spans 16 residues. CDR3 nucleotide sequence: TGTGCCAGCACCCCGACTAGCGGGGGAAAAACAGATACGCAGTATTTT. It is translated as CASTPTSGGKTDTQYF.

The chain carries TRBV20-1 and TRBJ1-1; D ambiguous. CDR3 size: 12 residues. Germline CDR1 and CDR2: DFQATT and SNEGSKA (reference sequence). The V end lost 1 base, the J end lost 1 base, and 4 bases lay between the germline ends. The CDR3 DNA sequence: TGCAGTGCTAGAGCCCCGAACACTGAAGCTTTCTTT. Protein product: CSARAPNTEAFF.

This clonotype turned up a few times. The chain has TRBV30 and TRBJ2-1, with a tentative D call TRBD2 (6 bases). The CDR3 has 13 residues. The germline CDR1 and CDR2 sequences are GTSNPN and SVGIG (reference sequence). V lost 7 bases, J lost 6 bases, and 16 bases lay in between. The CDR3 reads CASTGTPANEQFF. CDR3 bases: TGTGCCTCAACCGGGACTCCAGCCAATGAGCAGTTCTTC.

The J gene is TRBJ2-1, the V gene TRBV10-3; 7 nucleotides line up with TRBD2. Germline CDR1 is ENHRY and CDR2 is SYGVKD. After removal of 6 bases from V and 2 bases from J, the junction contained 7 bases not matched to a gene. CDR3 length equals 15 residues. The CDR3 is CAISSSGGTYNEQFF. In nucleotides, the CDR3 is TGTGCCATCAGCTCTAGCGGAGGGACCTACAATGAGCAGTTCTTC.

The chain uses TRBV5-1 and TRBJ2-7; 14 positions agree with TRBD2. Losses at the gene ends were 4 bases for V and 3 bases for J; bases not matched to a gene: 3. The CDR3 extends over 15 amino acids. The V gene's germline CDR1 is SGHRS and CDR2 YFSETQ. The CDR3 coding sequence is TGCGCCAGCAGCAAAGGACTAGCGGGAGGCTACGAGCAGTACTTC. Protein: CASSKGLAGGYEQYF.

This clonotype was detected only a few times. This sequence joins TRBV2 and TRBJ2-2; 9 bases fit TRBD1. The germline gives CDR1 SNHLY, CDR2 FYNNEI. This CDR3 comprises 14 residues. The trim removed 7 bases at V and 5 bases at J, leaving 5 bases unmatched. The CDR3 nucleotides read TGTGCCAGCATCGGGACAGGGTGGACCGGGGAGCTGTTTTTT. Its translation is CASIGTGWTGELFF.

The chain recombines TRBV7-3 with TRBJ2-7; D is unclear. V was shortened by 5 bases and J by 7 bases, with 15 bases between the two germline ends. The CDR3 runs 13 residues. Germline V CDR1 and CDR2: SGHTA, FQGTGA. CDR3 region: CASSAEPVGEQYF. CDR3 bases: TGTGCCAGCAGCGCCGAACCCGTCGGGGAGCAGTACTTC. The full variable domain, with the rest looked up from reference TRBV7-3 and TRBJ2-7, is GAGVSQTPSNKVTEKGKYVELRCDPISGHTALYWYRQSLGQGPEFLIYFQGTGAADDSGLPNDRFFAVRPEGSVSTLKIQRTERGDSAVYLCASSAEPVGEQYFGPGTRLTVT.

This chain uses TRBV7-8 with TRBJ2-2; 7 nucleotides match TRBD1. This CDR3 comprises 17 residues. Losses at the gene ends were 5 bases for V and 1 base for J; bases not matched to a gene: 10. Germline V gene data show CDR1 as SGHVS and CDR2 as FQNEAQ. The CDR3 sequence: CASSRDRTNKNTGELFF. DNA for the CDR3: TGTGCCAGCAGCCGGGACAGAACGAACAAGAACACCGGGGAGCTGTTTTTT.